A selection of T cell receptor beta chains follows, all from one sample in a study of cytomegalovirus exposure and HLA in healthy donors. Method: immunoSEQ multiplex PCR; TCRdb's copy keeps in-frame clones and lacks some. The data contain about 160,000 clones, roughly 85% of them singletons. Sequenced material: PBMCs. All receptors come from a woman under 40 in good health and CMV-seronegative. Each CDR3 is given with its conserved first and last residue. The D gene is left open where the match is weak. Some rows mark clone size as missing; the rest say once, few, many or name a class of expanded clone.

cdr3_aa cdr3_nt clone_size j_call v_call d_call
CASSLRPLAESSYNEQFF TGTGCCAGCAGCCTCCGCCCCCTAGCGGAAAGCTCCTACAATGAGCAGTTCTTC . TRBJ2-1 TRBV4-2 TRBD2
CSVGGWASGGASNEQFF TGCAGCGTTGGTGGATGGGCTAGCGGGGGGGCCTCGAATGAGCAGTTCTTC . TRBJ2-1 TRBV29-1 TRBD2
CAISENSRYSPLHF TGTGCCATCAGTGAGAACAGTAGATATTCACCCCTCCACTTT . TRBJ1-6 TRBV10-3 .
CAWSVRGNTEAFF TGTGCCTGGAGTGTTAGGGGGAACACTGAAGCTTTCTTT few TRBJ1-1 TRBV30 .
CASGQGGTGTDTQYF TGCGCCAGCGGCCAAGGGGGCACGGGCACAGATACGCAGTATTTT . TRBJ2-3 TRBV4-1 TRBD1
CASSAFETGSYEQYF TGTGCCAGCAGTGCTTTCGAGACAGGATCCTACGAGCAGTACTTC . TRBJ2-7 TRBV6-1 .
CASGRRARNEKLFF TGTGCCAGCGGGCGCCGCGCCCGTAATGAAAAACTGTTTTTT . TRBJ1-4 TRBV6-5 .
CASSNGVALYEQYF TGTGCCAGTAGTAACGGGGTTGCCTTATACGAGCAGTACTTC . TRBJ2-7 TRBV19 .
CASSLNARQGRETQYF TGTGCCAGCAGCTTAAATGCTAGACAGGGGCGAGAGACCCAGTACTTC . TRBJ2-5 TRBV7-9 TRBD1
CASRETGKSIADTQYF TGTGCCAGCAGAGAAACAGGGAAAAGTATCGCAGATACGCAGTATTTT once TRBJ2-3 TRBV28 .
CASSKGPQKGEKLFF TGTGCCAGTAGTAAAGGACCTCAAAAGGGGGAAAAACTGTTTTTT . TRBJ1-4 TRBV19 .
CASQRDRGYNEQFF TGTGCCAGCCAGAGGGACAGGGGCTACAATGAGCAGTTCTTC . TRBJ2-1 TRBV6-4 TRBD1
CSVGGIAYEQYF TGCAGCGTTGGAGGGATCGCCTACGAGCAGTACTTC . TRBJ2-7 TRBV29-1 .
CASSSGLSKGTQYF TGTGCCAGCAGCTCGGGACTCTCAAAGGGTACGCAGTATTTT . TRBJ2-3 TRBV4-2 .
CASSLSRDQYF TGTGCCAGCAGCTTAAGCAGGGATCAGTACTTC . TRBJ2-4 TRBV11-2 .
CASRPPGQGITEAFF TGTGCCAGCAGACCTCCGGGACAGGGTATCACTGAAGCTTTCTTT . TRBJ1-1 TRBV6-1 TRBD1
CASSFRGQPQHF TGTGCCAGCAGCTTTAGAGGTCAGCCCCAGCATTTT . TRBJ1-5 TRBV7-2 .
CAWSPTGLEHEQYF TGTGCCTGGAGTCCGACGGGACTAGAACACGAGCAGTACTTC . TRBJ2-7 TRBV30 TRBD2
CASSYSSGAAGNTIYF TGTGCCAGCAGTTACTCGAGTGGGGCTGCTGGAAACACCATATATTTT once TRBJ1-3 TRBV6-5 .
CASSPQKGSSSGNTIYF TGCGCCAGCAGCCCTCAAAAGGGGTCCAGCTCTGGAAACACCATATATTTT . TRBJ1-3 TRBV4-3 .
CASSLIVFGVNTEAFF TGTGCCAGCAGTTTAATCGTCTTTGGAGTGAACACTGAAGCTTTCTTT . TRBJ1-1 TRBV27 .
CASSHPGTANYGYTF TGCGCCAGCAGCCATCCCGGGACAGCTAACTATGGCTACACCTTC once TRBJ1-2 TRBV4-1 TRBD1
CASSASGGVETQYF TGTGCCAGCAGCGCTAGCGGGGGGGTTGAGACCCAGTACTTC . TRBJ2-5 TRBV7-9 TRBD2
CASSLAGTGGTDTQYF TGTGCCAGCAGCTTGGCAGGGACAGGAGGCACAGATACGCAGTATTTT . TRBJ2-3 TRBV7-9 TRBD1
CASSGLRDTQYF TGTGCCAGCAGCGGCCTCCGGGATACGCAGTATTTT . TRBJ2-3 TRBV9 .
CASSMSGSDWNTQYF TGTGCCAGTAGTATGAGCGGGAGCGACTGGAATACGCAGTATTTT . TRBJ2-3 TRBV19 TRBD2
CATASRGHQPQHF TGTGCCACTGCTAGCAGGGGGCATCAGCCCCAGCATTTT . TRBJ1-5 TRBV28 TRBD1
CASTGAADNEQFF TGTGCCAGCACTGGCGCAGCGGACAATGAGCAGTTCTTC . TRBJ2-1 TRBV28 .
CASSPRSTYEQYF TGTGCCAGCTCACCTCGGAGCACCTACGAGCAGTACTTC . TRBJ2-7 TRBV18 .
CASSRDRGLYNEQFF TGTGCCAGCAGCCGCGACAGGGGCTTATACAATGAGCAGTTCTTC . TRBJ2-1 TRBV14 TRBD1
CASSPLSANQPQHF TGTGCCAGCAGTCCCTTGTCCGCGAATCAGCCCCAGCATTTT . TRBJ1-5 TRBV27 .
CASSLGLAPNTGELFF TGTGCCAGCAGCTTGGGACTAGCCCCGAACACCGGGGAGCTGTTTTTT . TRBJ2-2 TRBV5-4 TRBD2
CASSVAQDNQPQHF TGTGCCAGCAGCGTAGCACAGGACAATCAGCCCCAGCATTTT . TRBJ1-5 TRBV9 .
CASSKGFGREASTGELFF TGCGCCAGCAGCAAGGGGTTCGGGCGGGAGGCGAGCACCGGGGAGCTGTTTTTT . TRBJ2-2 TRBV4-1 TRBD2
CASIRPGAGEQYF TGTGCCAGCATTCGTCCAGGGGCAGGGGAGCAGTACTTC . TRBJ2-7 TRBV2 .
CASSVGGTAGGYGYTF TGTGCCAGCAGCGTAGGGGGGACCGCGGGGGGCTATGGCTACACCTTC . TRBJ1-2 TRBV9 .
CASSGRGTEAFF TGTGCCAGCAGCGGAAGGGGCACTGAAGCTTTCTTT . TRBJ1-1 TRBV6-6 .
CASSVSEGRQETQYF TGTGCCAGCAGCGTATCCGAGGGCCGCCAAGAGACCCAGTACTTC . TRBJ2-5 TRBV9 .
CASSTDSSYNEQFF TGTGCCAGCTCAACAGACAGCTCCTACAATGAGCAGTTCTTC . TRBJ2-1 TRBV18 .
CASSLFQGGFFNSPLHF TGTGCCAGCAGTTTATTCCAGGGGGGCTTCTTCAATTCACCCCTCCACTTT few TRBJ1-6 TRBV27 TRBD1
CASSIPGQGTAGNTIYF TGTGCCAGCAGCATACCGGGACAGGGGACCGCTGGAAACACCATATATTTT once TRBJ1-3 TRBV7-9 TRBD1
CASSLWASGYSYNEQFF TGTGCCAGCAGTTTATGGGCTAGCGGGTACTCCTACAATGAGCAGTTCTTC . TRBJ2-1 TRBV27 TRBD2
CASSLAVGGTAGYTF TGCGCCAGCAGCTTGGCCGTAGGGGGAACGGCTGGCTACACCTTC . TRBJ1-2 TRBV5-1 .
CASSFEGAGTEAFF TGTGCCAGCAGCTTTGAGGGGGCAGGCACTGAAGCTTTCTTT . TRBJ1-1 TRBV5-4 TRBD1
CASRAGTGYVDTQYF TGTGCCAGCAGGGCCGGGACAGGGTACGTGGATACGCAGTATTTT . TRBJ2-3 TRBV25-1 TRBD1
CASSLGGSYEQYF TGTGCCAGCAGTTTAGGGGGTTCCTACGAGCAGTACTTC . TRBJ2-7 TRBV6-5 .
CATRTGLGNEQFF TGTGCCACCAGGACAGGGTTGGGCAATGAGCAGTTCTTC . TRBJ2-1 TRBV15 TRBD1
CASSQDRDRAYEQYF TGCGCCAGCAGCCAAGACCGGGACAGGGCCTACGAGCAGTACTTC . TRBJ2-7 TRBV4-1 TRBD1
CASLLGWEAGANGLTF TGTGCCAGTTTGTTAGGGTGGGAGGCCGGGGCCAACGGCCTGACTTTC . TRBJ2-6 TRBV19 .
CASRRGTGGPYEQYF TGTGCCAGCAGGAGGGGGACAGGGGGCCCCTACGAGCAGTACTTC . TRBJ2-7 TRBV2 TRBD1
CASSSTGGRDYEQYF TGTGCCAGCAGTTCGACAGGGGGCCGGGACTACGAGCAGTACTTC . TRBJ2-7 TRBV6-5 TRBD1
CASRSLGAAGNSPLHF TGTGCCAGTAGAAGCTTGGGGGCAGCAGGGAATTCACCCCTCCACTTT . TRBJ1-6 TRBV19 .
CATPGLAGSEQFF TGTGCCACCCCGGGACTAGCGGGGAGCGAGCAGTTCTTC . TRBJ2-1 TRBV7-9 TRBD2
CASSTRLGGTVSYNEQFF TGTGCCAGCAGCACACGCCTTGGGGGGACCGTATCCTACAATGAGCAGTTCTTC . TRBJ2-1 TRBV21-1 .
CASSLTTSSTDTQYF TGTGCCAGCAGCCTAACGACTAGCTCCACAGATACGCAGTATTTT . TRBJ2-3 TRBV5-4 TRBD2
CASSPRRKTGSGYGYTF TGTGCCAGCAGCCCACGGAGAAAGACAGGGTCAGGCTATGGCTACACCTTC . TRBJ1-2 TRBV25-1 TRBD1
CASSRTGGQPQHF TGTGCCAGCAGCCGGACAGGGGGGCAGCCCCAGCATTTT . TRBJ1-5 TRBV7-2 TRBD1
CASSSGPEGGATNEKLFF TGCGCCAGCAGCAGCGGACCCGAAGGCGGTGCAACTAATGAAAAACTGTTTTTT . TRBJ1-4 TRBV5-1 .